This T cell receptor (beta chain) was found in a study of control samples from healthy donors and cancer patients. The method was immunoSEQ multiplex PCR; TCRdb's version includes in-frame clones alone and lacks a portion of them. This sample yields approximately 170,000 clones, of which around 88% are seen a single time; roughly 5.3% belongs to the top ten. Unmatched junction bases numbered 11, after V lost 5 bases and J lost 4 bases. The length of the CDR3 is 15 residues. CDR1 is SGHAT, CDR2 FQNNGV, per germline. The TCR comes from a woman aged 25-40 years in good health. The sample taken for sequencing was blood. The genes are TRBV11-2 and TRBJ2-7; TRBD2 matches at 7 bases. CDR3 residues: CASSPLQKRDYEQYF. The CDR3 nucleotides read TGTGCCAGCAGCCCACTACAAAAGCGGGATTACGAGCAGTACTTC.